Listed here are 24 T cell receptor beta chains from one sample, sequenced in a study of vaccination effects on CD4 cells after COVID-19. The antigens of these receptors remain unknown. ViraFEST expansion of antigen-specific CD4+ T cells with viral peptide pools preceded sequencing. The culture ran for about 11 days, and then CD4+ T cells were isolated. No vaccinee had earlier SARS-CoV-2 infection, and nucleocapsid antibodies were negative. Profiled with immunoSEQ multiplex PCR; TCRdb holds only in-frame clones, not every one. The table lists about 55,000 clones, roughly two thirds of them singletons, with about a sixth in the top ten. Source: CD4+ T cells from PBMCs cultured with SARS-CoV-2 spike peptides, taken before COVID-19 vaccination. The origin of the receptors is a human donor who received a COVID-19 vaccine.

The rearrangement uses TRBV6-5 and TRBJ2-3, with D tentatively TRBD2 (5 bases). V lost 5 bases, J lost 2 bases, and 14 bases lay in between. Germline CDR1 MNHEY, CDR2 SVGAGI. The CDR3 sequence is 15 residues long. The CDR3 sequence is CASSPGNRYTDTQYF. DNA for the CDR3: TGTGCCAGCAGTCCCGGGAACCGGTACACAGATACGCAGTATTTT.

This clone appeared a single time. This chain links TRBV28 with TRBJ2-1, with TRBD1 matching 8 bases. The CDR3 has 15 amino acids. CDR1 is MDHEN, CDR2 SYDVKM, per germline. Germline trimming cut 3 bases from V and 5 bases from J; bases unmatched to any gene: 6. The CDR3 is CASSLSGGGHNEQFF. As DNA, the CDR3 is TGTGCCAGCAGTTTGTCAGGGGGCGGCCACAATGAGCAGTTCTTC.

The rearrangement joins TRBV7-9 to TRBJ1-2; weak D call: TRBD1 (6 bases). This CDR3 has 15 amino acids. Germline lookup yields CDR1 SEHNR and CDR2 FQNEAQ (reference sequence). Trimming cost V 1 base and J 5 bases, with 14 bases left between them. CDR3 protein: CASSLDHRATYGYTF. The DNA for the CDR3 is TGTGCCAGCAGCTTAGACCACAGGGCTACTTATGGCTACACCTTC.

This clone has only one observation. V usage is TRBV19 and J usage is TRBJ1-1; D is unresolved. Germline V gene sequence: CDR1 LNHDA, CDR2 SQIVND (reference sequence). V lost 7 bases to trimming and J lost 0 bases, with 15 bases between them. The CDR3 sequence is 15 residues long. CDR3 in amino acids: CASTISPYMNTEAFF. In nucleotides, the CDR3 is TGTGCCAGTACCATATCCCCTTATATGAACACTGAAGCTTTCTTT.

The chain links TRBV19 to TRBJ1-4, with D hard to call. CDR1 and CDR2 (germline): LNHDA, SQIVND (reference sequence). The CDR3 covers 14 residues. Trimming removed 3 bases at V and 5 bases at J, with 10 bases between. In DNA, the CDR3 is TGTGCCAGTAGTATGGCAGGTAGAAATGAAAAACTGTTTTTT. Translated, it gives CASSMAGRNEKLFF.

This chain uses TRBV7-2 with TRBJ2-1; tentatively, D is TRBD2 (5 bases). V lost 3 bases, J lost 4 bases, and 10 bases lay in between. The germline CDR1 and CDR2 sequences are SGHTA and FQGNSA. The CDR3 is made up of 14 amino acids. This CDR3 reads CASSLLAGYNEQFF. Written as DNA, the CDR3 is TGTGCCAGCAGCTTGCTGGCGGGTTACAATGAGCAGTTCTTC.

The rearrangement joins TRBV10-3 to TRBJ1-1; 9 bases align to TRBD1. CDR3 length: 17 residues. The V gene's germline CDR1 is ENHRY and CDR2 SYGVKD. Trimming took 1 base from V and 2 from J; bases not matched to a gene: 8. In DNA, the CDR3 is TGTGCCATCAGTGAGTGGGGGACAGGGATAGGAAACACTGAAGCTTTCTTT. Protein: CAISEWGTGIGNTEAFF.

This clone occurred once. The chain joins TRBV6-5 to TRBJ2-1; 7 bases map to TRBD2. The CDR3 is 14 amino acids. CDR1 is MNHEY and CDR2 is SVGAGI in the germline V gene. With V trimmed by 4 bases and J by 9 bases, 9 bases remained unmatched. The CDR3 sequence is CASSLTRLAGEQFF. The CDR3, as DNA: TGTGCCAGCAGTTTAACGCGACTAGCCGGTGAGCAGTTCTTC.

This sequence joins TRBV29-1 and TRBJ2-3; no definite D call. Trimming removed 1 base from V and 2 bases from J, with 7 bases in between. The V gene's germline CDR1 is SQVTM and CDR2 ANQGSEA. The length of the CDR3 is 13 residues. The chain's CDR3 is CSVEGRLTDTQYF. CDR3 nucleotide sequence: TGCAGCGTTGAAGGGCGCCTCACAGATACGCAGTATTTT.

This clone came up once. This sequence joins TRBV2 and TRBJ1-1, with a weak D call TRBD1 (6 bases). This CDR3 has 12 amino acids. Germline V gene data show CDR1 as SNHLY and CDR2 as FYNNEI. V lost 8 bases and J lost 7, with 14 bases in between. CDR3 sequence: CASRGGGYEAFF. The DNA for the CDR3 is TGTGCCAGCCGTGGAGGGGGATATGAAGCTTTCTTT.

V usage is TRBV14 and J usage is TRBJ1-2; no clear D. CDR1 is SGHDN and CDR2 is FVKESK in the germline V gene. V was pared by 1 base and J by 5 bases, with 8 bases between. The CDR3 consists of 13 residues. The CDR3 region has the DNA TGTGCCAGCAGCCAAGTAGGTCTTTATGGCTACACCTTC. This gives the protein CASSQVGLYGYTF.

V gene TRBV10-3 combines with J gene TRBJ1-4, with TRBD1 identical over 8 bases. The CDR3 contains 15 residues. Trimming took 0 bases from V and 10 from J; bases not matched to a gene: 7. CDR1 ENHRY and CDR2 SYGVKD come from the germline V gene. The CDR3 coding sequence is TGTGCCATCAGTGAGTCTCCAGGGGGCGAAGGAAAACTGTTTTTT. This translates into CAISESPGGEGKLFF.

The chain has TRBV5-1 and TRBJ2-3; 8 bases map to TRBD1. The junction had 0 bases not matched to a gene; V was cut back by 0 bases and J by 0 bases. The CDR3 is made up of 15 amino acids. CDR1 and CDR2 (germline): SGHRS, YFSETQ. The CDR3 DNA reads TGCGCCAGCAGCTTGGCAGGGGGCAGCACAGATACGCAGTATTTT. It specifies CASSLAGGSTDTQYF.

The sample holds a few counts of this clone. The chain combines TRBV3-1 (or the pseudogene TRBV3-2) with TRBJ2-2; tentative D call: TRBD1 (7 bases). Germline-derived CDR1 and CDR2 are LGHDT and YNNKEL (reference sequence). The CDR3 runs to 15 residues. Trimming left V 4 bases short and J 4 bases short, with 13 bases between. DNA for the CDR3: TGTGCCAGCAGCCCGGACCAGGGGGGCACCGGGGAGCTGTTTTTT. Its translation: CASSPDQGGTGELFF.

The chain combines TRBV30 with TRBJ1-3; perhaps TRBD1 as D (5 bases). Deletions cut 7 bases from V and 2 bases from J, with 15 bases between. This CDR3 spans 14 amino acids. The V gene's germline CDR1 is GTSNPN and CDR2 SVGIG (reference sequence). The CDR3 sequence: CAYTSGGAGNTIYF. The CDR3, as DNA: TGTGCCTACACGAGCGGGGGGGCTGGAAACACCATATATTTT.

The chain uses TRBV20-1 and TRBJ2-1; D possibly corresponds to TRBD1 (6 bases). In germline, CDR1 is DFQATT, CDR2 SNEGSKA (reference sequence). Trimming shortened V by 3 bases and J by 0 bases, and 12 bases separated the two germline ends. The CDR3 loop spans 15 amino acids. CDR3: CSASFGQRSYNEQFF. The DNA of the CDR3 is TGCAGTGCTAGTTTCGGACAGCGCTCCTACAATGAGCAGTTCTTC.

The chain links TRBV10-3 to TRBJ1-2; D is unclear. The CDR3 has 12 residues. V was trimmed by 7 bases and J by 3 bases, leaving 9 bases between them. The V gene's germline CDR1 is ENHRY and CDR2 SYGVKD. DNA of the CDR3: TGTGCCATCACGGCCGGGGACTATGGCTACACCTTC. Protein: CAITAGDYGYTF.

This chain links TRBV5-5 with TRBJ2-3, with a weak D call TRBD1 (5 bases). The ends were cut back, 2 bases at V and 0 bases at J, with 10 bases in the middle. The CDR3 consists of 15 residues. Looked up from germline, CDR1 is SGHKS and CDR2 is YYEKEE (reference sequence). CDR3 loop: CASSLSTVSTDTQYF. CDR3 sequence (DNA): TGTGCCAGCAGCTTATCGACAGTTAGCACAGATACGCAGTATTTT.

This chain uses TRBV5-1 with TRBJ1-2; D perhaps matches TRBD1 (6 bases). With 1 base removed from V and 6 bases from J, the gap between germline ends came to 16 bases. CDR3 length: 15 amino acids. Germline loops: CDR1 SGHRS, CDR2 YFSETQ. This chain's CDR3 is CASSLLSGGANGYTF. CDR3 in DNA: TGCGCCAGCAGCTTGCTATCGGGGGGGGCGAATGGCTACACCTTC.

The CDR3 bases are TGTGCCAGTAGTATAGCTGGAGGGTCTGGAAACACCATATATTTT. This gives the protein CASSIAGGSGNTIYF. The chain couples TRBV19 to TRBJ1-3, with D uncertain. V was clipped by 1 base and J by 1 base, with 8 bases between them. The CDR3 totals 15 residues. Germline CDR1 LNHDA, CDR2 SQIVND (reference sequence).

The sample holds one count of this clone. The CDR3 DNA follows: TGTGCCAGCAGCTTAGGAGGTAGCGGCGACGAGCAGTACTTC. It codes for CASSLGGSGDEQYF. This chain uses TRBV11-2 with TRBJ2-7, with D possibly being TRBD2 (6 bases). Per germline, CDR1 SGHAT and CDR2 FQNNGV. V was trimmed by 1 base and J by 5 bases, leaving 12 bases between them. CDR3 length equals 14 residues.

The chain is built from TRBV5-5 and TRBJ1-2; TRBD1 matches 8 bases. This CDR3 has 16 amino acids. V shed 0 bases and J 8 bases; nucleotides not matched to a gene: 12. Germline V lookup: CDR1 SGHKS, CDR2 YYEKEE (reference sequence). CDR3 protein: CASSLAGDRSGVGYTF. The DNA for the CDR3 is TGTGCCAGCAGCTTGGCCGGGGACAGGTCGGGGGTGGGCTACACCTTC.

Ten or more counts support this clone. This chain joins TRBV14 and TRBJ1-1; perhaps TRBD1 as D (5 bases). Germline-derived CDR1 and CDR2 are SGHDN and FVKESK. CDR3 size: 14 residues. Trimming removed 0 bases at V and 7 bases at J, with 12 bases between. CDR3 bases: TGTGCCAGCAGCCAAGATTGGGGCACCAATGAAGCTTTCTTT. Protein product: CASSQDWGTNEAFF.

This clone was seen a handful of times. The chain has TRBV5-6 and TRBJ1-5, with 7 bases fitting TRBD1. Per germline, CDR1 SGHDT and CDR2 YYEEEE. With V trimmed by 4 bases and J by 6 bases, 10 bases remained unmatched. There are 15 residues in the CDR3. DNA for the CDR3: TGTGCCAGCAGCGCTGGACAGGCGTACGTTCAGCCCCAGCATTTT. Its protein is CASSAGQAYVQPQHF.